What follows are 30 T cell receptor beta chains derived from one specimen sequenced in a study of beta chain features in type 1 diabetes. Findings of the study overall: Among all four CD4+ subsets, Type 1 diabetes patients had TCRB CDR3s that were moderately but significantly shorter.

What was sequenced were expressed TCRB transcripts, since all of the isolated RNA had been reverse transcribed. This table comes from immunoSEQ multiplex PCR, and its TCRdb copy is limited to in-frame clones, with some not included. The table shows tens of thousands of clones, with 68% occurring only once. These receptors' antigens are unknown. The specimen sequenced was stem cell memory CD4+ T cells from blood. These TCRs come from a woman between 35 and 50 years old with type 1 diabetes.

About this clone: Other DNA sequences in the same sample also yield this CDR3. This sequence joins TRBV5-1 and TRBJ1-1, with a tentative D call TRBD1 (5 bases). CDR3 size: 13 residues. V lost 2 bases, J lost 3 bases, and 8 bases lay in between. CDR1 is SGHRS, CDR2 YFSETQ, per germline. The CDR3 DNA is TGCGCCAGCAGCTTCTCGGGGGACACTGAAGCTTTCTTT. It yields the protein CASSFSGDTEAFF.

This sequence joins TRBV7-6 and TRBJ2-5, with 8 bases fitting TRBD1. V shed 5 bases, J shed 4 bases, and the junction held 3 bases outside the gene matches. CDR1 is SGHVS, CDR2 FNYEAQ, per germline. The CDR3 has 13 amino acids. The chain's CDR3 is CASSATGVETQYF. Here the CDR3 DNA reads TGTGCCAGCAGCGCGACAGGGGTAGAGACCCAGTACTTC.

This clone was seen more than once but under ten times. CDR3 loop: CASSFGQGWAEQYF. CDR3 nucleotides: TGTGCCAGCAGCTTTGGACAGGGCTGGGCCGAGCAGTACTTC. V is TRBV7-9 and J is TRBJ2-7; TRBD1 matches at 8 bases. Germline lookup yields CDR1 SEHNR and CDR2 FQNEAQ (reference sequence). The CDR3 covers 14 residues. The junction had 7 bases not matched to a gene; V was cut back by 3 bases and J by 6 bases.

The DNA for the CDR3 is TGCGCCAGCAGCCAAGGGGGCAGGGAATGGAGAAACACCATATATTTT. It codes for CASSQGGREWRNTIYF. This chain joins TRBV4-3 and TRBJ1-3, with a weak D call TRBD1 (5 bases). Germline lookup yields CDR1 LGHNA and CDR2 YSLEER. The germline V and J ends were trimmed by 1 base and 5 bases, with 15 bases remaining between them. CDR3 length: 16 amino acids.

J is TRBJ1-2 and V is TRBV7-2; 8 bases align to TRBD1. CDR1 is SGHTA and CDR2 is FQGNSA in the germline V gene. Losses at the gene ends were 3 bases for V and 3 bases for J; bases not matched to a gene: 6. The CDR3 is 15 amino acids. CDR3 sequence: CASSFSPGGDYGYTF. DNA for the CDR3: TGTGCCAGCAGCTTTAGTCCAGGGGGCGACTATGGCTACACCTTC.

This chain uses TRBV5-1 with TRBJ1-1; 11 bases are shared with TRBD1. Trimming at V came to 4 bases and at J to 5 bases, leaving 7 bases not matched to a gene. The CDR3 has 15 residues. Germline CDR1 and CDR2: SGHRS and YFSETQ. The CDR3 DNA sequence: TGCGCCAGCAGCACACCCGGGACAGGGGGGACTGAAGCTTTCTTT. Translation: CASSTPGTGGTEAFF.

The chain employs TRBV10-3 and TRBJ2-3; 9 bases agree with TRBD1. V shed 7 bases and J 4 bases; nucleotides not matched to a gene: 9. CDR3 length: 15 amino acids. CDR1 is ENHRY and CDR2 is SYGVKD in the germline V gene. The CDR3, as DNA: TGTGCCATCAAGAGGACAGGGGTCGGGGCAGATACGCAGTATTTT. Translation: CAIKRTGVGADTQYF.

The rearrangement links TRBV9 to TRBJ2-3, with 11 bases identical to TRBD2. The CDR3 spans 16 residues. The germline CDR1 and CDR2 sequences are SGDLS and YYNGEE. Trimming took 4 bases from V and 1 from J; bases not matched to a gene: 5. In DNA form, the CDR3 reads TGTGCCAGCAGCCCGATACTAGCGGGGGGCACAGATACGCAGTATTTT. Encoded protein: CASSPILAGGTDTQYF. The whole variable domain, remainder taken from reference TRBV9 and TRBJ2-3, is DSGVTQTPKHLITATGQRVTLRCSPRSGDLSVYWYQQSLDQGLQFLIQYYNGEERAKGNILERFSAQQFPDLHSELNLSSLELGDSALYFCASSPILAGGTDTQYFGPGTRLTVL.

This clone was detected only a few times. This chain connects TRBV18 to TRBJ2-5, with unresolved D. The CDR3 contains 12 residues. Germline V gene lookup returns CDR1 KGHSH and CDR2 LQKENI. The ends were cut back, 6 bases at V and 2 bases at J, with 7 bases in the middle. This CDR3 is CASSASQETQYF. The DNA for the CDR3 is TGTGCCAGCTCGGCCTCGCAAGAGACCCAGTACTTC.

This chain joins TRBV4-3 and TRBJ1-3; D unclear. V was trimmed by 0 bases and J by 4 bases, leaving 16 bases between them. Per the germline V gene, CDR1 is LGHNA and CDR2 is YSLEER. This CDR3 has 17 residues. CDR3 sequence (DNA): TGCGCCAGCAGCCAAGAAGTAGGAGGTGGGAGAGGAAACACCATATATTTT. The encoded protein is CASSQEVGGGRGNTIYF.

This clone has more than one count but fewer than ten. The CDR3 nucleotides are TGTGCCAGCAGCTTAGAGCGCGGGACAGGGCGTTATGAGCAGTTCTTC. It is translated as CASSLERGTGRYEQFF. The chain uses TRBV7-9 and TRBJ2-1, with 9 nucleotides matching TRBD1. With 1 base clipped from V and 8 bases from J, the junction kept 9 bases outside the gene matches. CDR1 and CDR2 (germline): SEHNR, FQNEAQ (reference sequence). The CDR3 spans 16 residues.

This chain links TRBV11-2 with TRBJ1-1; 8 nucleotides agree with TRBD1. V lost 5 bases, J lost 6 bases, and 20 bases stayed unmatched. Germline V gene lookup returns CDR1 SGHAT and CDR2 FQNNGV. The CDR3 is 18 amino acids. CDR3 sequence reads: CASSEDTWGTGPGAEAFF. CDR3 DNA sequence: TGTGCCAGCAGCGAAGATACCTGGGGGACAGGCCCGGGAGCTGAAGCTTTCTTT.

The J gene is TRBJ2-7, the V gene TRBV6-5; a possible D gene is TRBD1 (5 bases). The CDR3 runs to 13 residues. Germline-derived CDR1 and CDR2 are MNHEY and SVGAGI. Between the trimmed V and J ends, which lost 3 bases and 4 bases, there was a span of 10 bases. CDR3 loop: CASSYPDRYEQYF. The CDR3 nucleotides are TGTGCCAGCAGTTATCCCGACAGATACGAGCAGTACTTC.

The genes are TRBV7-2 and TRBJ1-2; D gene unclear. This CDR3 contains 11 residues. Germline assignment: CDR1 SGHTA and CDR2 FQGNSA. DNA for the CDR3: TGTGCTGCTAACGCCCTCTATGGCTACACCTTC. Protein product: CAANALYGYTF.

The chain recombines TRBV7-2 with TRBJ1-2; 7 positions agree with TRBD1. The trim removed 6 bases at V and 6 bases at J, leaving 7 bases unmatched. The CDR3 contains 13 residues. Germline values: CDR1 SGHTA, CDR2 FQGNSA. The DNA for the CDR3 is TGTGCCAGCAGTTTTCGACAGGGTGATGGCTACACCTTC. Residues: CASSFRQGDGYTF.

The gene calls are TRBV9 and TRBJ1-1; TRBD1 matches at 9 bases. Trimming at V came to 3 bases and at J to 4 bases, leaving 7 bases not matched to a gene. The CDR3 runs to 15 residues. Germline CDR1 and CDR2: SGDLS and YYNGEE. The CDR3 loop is CASSAPQGASTEAFF. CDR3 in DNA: TGTGCCAGCAGCGCCCCACAGGGGGCTAGCACTGAAGCTTTCTTT.

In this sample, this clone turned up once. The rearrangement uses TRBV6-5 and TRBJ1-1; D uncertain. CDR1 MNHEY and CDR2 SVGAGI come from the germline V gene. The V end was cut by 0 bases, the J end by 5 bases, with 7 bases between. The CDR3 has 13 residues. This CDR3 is CASSYSEWTEAFF. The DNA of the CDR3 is TGTGCCAGCAGTTACTCGGAGTGGACTGAAGCTTTCTTT.

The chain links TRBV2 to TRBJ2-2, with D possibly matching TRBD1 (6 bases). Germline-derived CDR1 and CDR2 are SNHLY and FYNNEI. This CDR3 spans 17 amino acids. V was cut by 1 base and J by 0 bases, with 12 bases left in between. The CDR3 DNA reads TGTGCCAGCAGTGAAGAGGTGGGGGCCTCGAACACCGGGGAGCTGTTTTTT. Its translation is CASSEEVGASNTGELFF.

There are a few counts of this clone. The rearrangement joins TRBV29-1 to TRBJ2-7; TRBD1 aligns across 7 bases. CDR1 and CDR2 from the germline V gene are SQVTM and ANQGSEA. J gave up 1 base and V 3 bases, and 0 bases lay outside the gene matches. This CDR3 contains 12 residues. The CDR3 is CSVETGSYEQYF. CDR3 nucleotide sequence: TGCAGCGTTGAGACAGGGTCCTACGAGCAGTACTTC.

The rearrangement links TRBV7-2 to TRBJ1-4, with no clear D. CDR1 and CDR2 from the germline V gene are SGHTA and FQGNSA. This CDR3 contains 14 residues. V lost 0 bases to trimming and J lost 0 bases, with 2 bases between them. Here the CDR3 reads CASSLAATNEKLFF. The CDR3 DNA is TGTGCCAGCAGCTTAGCCGCAACTAATGAAAAACTGTTTTTT.

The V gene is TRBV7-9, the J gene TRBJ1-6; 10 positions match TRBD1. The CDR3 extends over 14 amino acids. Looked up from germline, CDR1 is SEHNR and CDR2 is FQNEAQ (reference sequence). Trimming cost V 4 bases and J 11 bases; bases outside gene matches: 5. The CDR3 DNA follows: TGTGCCAGCAGCTCCGGGACAGGGGACACACCCCTCCACTTT. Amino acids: CASSSGTGDTPLHF.

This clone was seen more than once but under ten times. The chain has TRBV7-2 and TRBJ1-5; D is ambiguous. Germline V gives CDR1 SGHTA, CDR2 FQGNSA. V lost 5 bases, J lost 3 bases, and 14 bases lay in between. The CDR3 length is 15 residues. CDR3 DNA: TGTGCCAGCAGCCCGGAGTCAGCGAACAATCAGCCCCAGCATTTT. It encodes CASSPESANNQPQHF.

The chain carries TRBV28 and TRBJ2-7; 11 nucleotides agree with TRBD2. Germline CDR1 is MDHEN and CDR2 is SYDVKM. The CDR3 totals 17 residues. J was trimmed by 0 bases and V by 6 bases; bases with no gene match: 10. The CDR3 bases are TGTGCCAGCAGGGATCGGACCGGGACTAGCGGCTCCTACGAGCAGTACTTC. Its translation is CASRDRTGTSGSYEQYF.

This CDR3 reads CASSLFPDTNTGELFF. The DNA for the CDR3 is TGTGCCAGCAGCTTATTCCCAGATACGAACACCGGGGAGCTGTTTTTT. V usage is TRBV7-9 and J usage is TRBJ2-2; D ambiguous. The CDR3 sequence is 16 residues long. Germline V gives CDR1 SEHNR, CDR2 FQNEAQ (reference sequence). Trimming pared 2 bases from V and 0 bases from J, leaving 10 bases between.

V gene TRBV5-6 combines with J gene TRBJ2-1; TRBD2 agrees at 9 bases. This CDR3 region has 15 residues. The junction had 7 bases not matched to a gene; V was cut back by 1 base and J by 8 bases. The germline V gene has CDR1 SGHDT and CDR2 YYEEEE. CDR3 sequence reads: CASSLPAGGRDEQFF. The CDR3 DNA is TGTGCCAGCAGCTTGCCAGCGGGAGGTAGGGATGAGCAGTTCTTC.

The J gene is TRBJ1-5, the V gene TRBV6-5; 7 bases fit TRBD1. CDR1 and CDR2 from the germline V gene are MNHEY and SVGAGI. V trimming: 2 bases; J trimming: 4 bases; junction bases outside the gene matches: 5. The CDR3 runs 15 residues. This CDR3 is CASSYSGTENQPQHF. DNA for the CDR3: TGTGCCAGCAGTTACAGTGGGACAGAGAATCAGCCCCAGCATTTT.

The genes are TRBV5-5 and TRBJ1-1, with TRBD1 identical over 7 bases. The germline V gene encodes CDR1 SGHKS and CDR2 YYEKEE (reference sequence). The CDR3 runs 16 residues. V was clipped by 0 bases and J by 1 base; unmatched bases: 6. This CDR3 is CASSLVLGTANTEAFF. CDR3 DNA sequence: TGTGCCAGCAGCTTGGTATTGGGGACAGCGAACACTGAAGCTTTCTTT.

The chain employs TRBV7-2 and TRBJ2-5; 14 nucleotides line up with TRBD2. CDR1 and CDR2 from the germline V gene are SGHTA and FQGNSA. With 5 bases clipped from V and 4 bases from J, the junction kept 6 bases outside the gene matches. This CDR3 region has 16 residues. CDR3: CASSPGLAGAGETQYF. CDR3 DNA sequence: TGTGCCAGCAGCCCGGGACTAGCGGGAGCAGGAGAGACCCAGTACTTC.

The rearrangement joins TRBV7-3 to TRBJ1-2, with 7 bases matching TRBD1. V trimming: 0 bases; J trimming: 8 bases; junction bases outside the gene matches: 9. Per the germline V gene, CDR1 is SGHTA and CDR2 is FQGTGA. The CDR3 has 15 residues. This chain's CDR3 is CASSLTQGTLGGYTF. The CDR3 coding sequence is TGTGCCAGCAGCTTAACACAGGGGACCTTAGGAGGCTACACCTTC.

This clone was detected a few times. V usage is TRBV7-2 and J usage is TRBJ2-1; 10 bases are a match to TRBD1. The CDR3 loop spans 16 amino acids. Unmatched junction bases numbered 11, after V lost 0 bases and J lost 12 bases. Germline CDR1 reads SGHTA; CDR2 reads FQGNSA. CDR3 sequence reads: CASSLAGGQGRQRQFF. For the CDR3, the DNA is TGTGCCAGCAGCTTAGCGGGGGGACAGGGGAGGCAACGGCAGTTCTTC.